Below, 27 T cell receptor beta chains from the same sample are listed, as sequenced in a study of blood T cell repertoires in COVID-19. Profiling relied on immunoSEQ multiplex PCR, and the TCRdb table lists in-frame clones only, not all of them. The sample has about 190,000 clones; approximately 90% are singletons. The sequencing sample was made of peripheral blood. The receptors stem from a man aged 25-45 years with acute or convalescent COVID-19.

The chain recombines TRBV5-8 with TRBJ2-5, with D perhaps TRBD2 (6 bases). Trimming left V 0 bases short and J 5 bases short, with 14 bases between. The CDR3 loop spans 15 amino acids. Germline V gene data show CDR1 as SGHTS and CDR2 as YDEGEE. This CDR3 is CASSLAWGEAETQYF. The DNA for the CDR3 is TGTGCCAGCAGCTTGGCCTGGGGGGAGGCCGAGACCCAGTACTTC.

The rearrangement links TRBV30 to TRBJ1-2, with D tentatively TRBD1 (5 bases). This CDR3 is 11 amino acids long. Germline loops: CDR1 GTSNPN, CDR2 SVGIG (reference sequence). V lost 3 bases to trimming and J lost 6 bases, with 8 bases between them. In DNA, the CDR3 is TGTGCCTGGAGAGGACACGATGGCTACACCTTC. It encodes CAWRGHDGYTF. Complete variable domain (other parts from reference TRBV30 and TRBJ1-2): SQTIHQWPATLVQPVGSPLSLECTVEGTSNPNLYWYRQAAGRGLQLLFYSVGIGQISSEVPQNLSASRPQDRQFILSSKKLLLSDSGFYLCAWRGHDGYTFGSGTRLTVV.

This clone was observed a few times. The sample has other DNA sequences that encode this CDR3 too. The rearrangement links TRBV28 to TRBJ2-3; D is unclear. From germline, CDR1 is MDHEN and CDR2 SYDVKM. CDR3 length: 14 amino acids. V gave up 2 bases and J gave up 5 bases, with 11 bases separating them. The CDR3: CASSLLLGRDTQYF. The CDR3 DNA reads as TGTGCCAGCAGTTTACTCCTGGGCCGAGATACGCAGTATTTT.

CDR3 sequence (DNA): TGTGCCAGCAGCGACGGACAATTCGCTGAAGCTTTCTTT. Translating it yields CASSDGQFAEAFF. This sequence joins TRBV7-9 and TRBJ1-1, with D tentatively TRBD1 (5 bases). Trimming left V 5 bases short and J 6 bases short, with 13 bases between. Germline V gene data show CDR1 as SEHNR and CDR2 as FQNEAQ (reference sequence). This CDR3 spans 13 amino acids. The full variable domain, completed using reference TRBV7-9 and TRBJ1-1, is DTGVSQNPRHKITKRGQNVTFRCDPISEHNRLYWYRQTLGQGPEFLTYFQNEAQLEKSRLLSDRFSAERPKGSFSTLEIQRTEQGDSAMYLCASSDGQFAEAFFGQGTRLTVV.

The chain carries TRBV6-5 and TRBJ1-5; D call uncertain. The ends were cut back, 1 base at V and 4 bases at J, with 11 bases in the middle. The length of the CDR3 is 15 residues. Germline values: CDR1 MNHEY, CDR2 SVGAGI. CDR3 in amino acids: CASSYFRGANQPQHF. The CDR3 DNA reads TGTGCCAGCAGTTACTTTCGAGGCGCTAATCAGCCCCAGCATTTT.

The rearrangement links TRBV10-3 to TRBJ2-1; 10 bases match TRBD2. The germline gives CDR1 ENHRY, CDR2 SYGVKD. CDR3 length: 13 amino acids. Trimming at V came to 9 bases and at J to 5 bases, leaving 4 bases not matched to a gene. CDR3 protein: CAMRTSGHNEQFF. CDR3 nucleotide sequence: TGTGCCATGAGGACTAGCGGTCACAATGAGCAGTTCTTC.

The V and J genes are TRBV5-8 and TRBJ1-5, with a possible D match to TRBD1 (6 bases). The CDR3 length is 17 residues. Trimming took 0 bases from V and 2 from J, leaving 15 bases between them. The germline V gene encodes CDR1 SGHTS and CDR2 YDEGEE. CDR3 sequence (DNA): TGTGCCAGCAGCTTGGCCGTTAGGGGGTTAGGCAATCAGCCCCAGCATTTT. Its protein product is CASSLAVRGLGNQPQHF.

The chain carries TRBV5-5 and TRBJ1-5, with a weak D call TRBD1 (6 bases). The CDR3 length is 14 residues. Between the trimmed V and J ends, which lost 4 bases and 3 bases, there was a span of 11 bases. Germline lookup yields CDR1 SGHKS and CDR2 YYEKEE (reference sequence). CDR3 nucleotides: TGTGCCAGCAGCAAACAGGGTAACAATCAGCCCCAGCATTTT. Protein product: CASSKQGNNQPQHF. Complete variable domain (other parts from reference TRBV5-5 and TRBJ1-5): DAGVTQSPTHLIKTRGQQVTLRCSPISGHKSVSWYQQVLGQGPQFIFQYYEKEERGRGNFPDRFSARQFPNYSSELNVNALLLGDSALYLCASSKQGNNQPQHFGDGTRLSIL.

The V call is TRBV5-8, the J call TRBJ1-5, with unresolved D. V shed 2 bases and J shed 1 base, with 13 bases lying between them. The germline V gene has CDR1 SGHTS and CDR2 YDEGEE. The CDR3 consists of 16 residues. Here the CDR3 reads CASSFGLSGSNQPQHF. DNA of the CDR3: TGTGCCAGCAGCTTCGGCCTTAGCGGGAGCAATCAGCCCCAGCATTTT.

CDR3 protein: CASTPAARSYGYTF. The CDR3 nucleotides are TGTGCCAGTACCCCGGCGGCCCGTTCCTATGGCTACACCTTC. The chain recombines TRBV19 with TRBJ1-2; D not resolved. The CDR3 runs to 14 residues. From germline, CDR1 is LNHDA and CDR2 SQIVND (reference sequence). The V gene lost 7 bases and the J gene lost 4 bases, with 16 bases spanning the gap.

The chain is built from TRBV29-1 and TRBJ1-1; 8 bases match TRBD1. The CDR3 runs 13 residues. Trimming at V came to 7 bases and at J to 3 bases, leaving 7 bases not matched to a gene. Germline V gene sequence: CDR1 SQVTM, CDR2 ANQGSEA. CDR3 in DNA: TGCAGCGCAGGACAGGGATGGGACACTGAAGCTTTCTTT. It codes for CSAGQGWDTEAFF.

The chain uses TRBV19 and TRBJ1-5, with 9 bases aligning to TRBD1. CDR1 is LNHDA, CDR2 SQIVND, per germline (reference sequence). The ends lost 5 bases at V and 6 bases at J; junction bases unmatched: 11. The CDR3 sequence is 16 residues long. This CDR3 is CASSANRGPVGQPQHF. The CDR3, as DNA: TGTGCCAGTAGTGCGAACAGGGGGCCGGTTGGTCAGCCCCAGCATTTT.

This chain connects TRBV7-9 to TRBJ1-6, with a weak D call TRBD1 (5 bases). Germline V gene sequence: CDR1 SEHNR, CDR2 FQNEAQ (reference sequence). This CDR3 comprises 16 residues. V gave up 5 bases and J gave up 6 bases, with 17 bases separating them. The CDR3 bases are TGTGCCAGCAGCAGTGGAGGGGCCCTGATTAATTCACCCCTCCACTTT. Translation: CASSSGGALINSPLHF.

The rearrangement joins TRBV10-3 to TRBJ2-1, with 7 positions matching TRBD2. CDR1 is ENHRY and CDR2 is SYGVKD in the germline V gene. The CDR3 consists of 16 residues. The ends lost 6 bases at V and 3 bases at J; junction bases unmatched: 11. Written as DNA, the CDR3 is TGTGCCATCAGGGCAGGACTAGTCGGCTACTACAATGAGCAGTTCTTC. It codes for CAIRAGLVGYYNEQFF.

The rearrangement joins TRBV2 to TRBJ2-5, with 12 bases fitting TRBD2. V dropped 5 bases and J dropped 4; count of bases not matched to a gene: 14. The CDR3 sequence is 18 residues long. CDR1 and CDR2 from the germline V gene are SNHLY and FYNNEI. CDR3 nucleotide sequence: TGTGCCAGCAGTAGAAAAGACCTAGCGGGAGGGCCGGGAGAGACCCAGTACTTC. Its translation is CASSRKDLAGGPGETQYF. Combining the CDR3 with reference TRBV2 and TRBJ2-5 gives the whole variable domain EPEVTQTPSHQVTQMGQEVILRCVPISNHLYFYWYRQILGQKVEFLVSFYNNEISEKSEIFDDQFSVERPDGSNFTLKIRSTKLEDSAMYFCASSRKDLAGGPGETQYFGPGTRLLVL.

This clone occurred a few times. The chain has TRBV28 and TRBJ1-2; D remains unclear. This CDR3 contains 11 residues. The V and J ends lost 11 bases and 2 bases respectively, with 9 bases between them. Germline CDR1 and CDR2: MDHEN and SYDVKM. Written as DNA, the CDR3 is TGTGCCTCGACACAGAACTATGGCTACACCTTC. It yields the protein CASTQNYGYTF.

The chain is built from TRBV6-2 or TRBV6-3 and TRBJ1-1; no clear D. CDR3 length: 12 amino acids. CDR1 is MNHEY and CDR2 is SVGEGT in the germline V gene. V lost 4 bases and J 2 bases, leaving 5 bases between the germline ends. CDR3: CASSLANTEAFF. CDR3 DNA sequence: TGTGCCAGCAGTTTAGCAAACACTGAAGCTTTCTTT.

This clone was recorded once. This chain uses TRBV6-1 with TRBJ2-7; 10 bases are shared with TRBD2. Germline V gene data show CDR1 as MNHNS and CDR2 as SASEGT. The CDR3 totals 16 residues. The J segment lost 0 bases and the V segment lost 4 bases, leaving 6 bases of the junction unmatched. The CDR3 nucleotides are TGTGCCAGCAGTGCTTATCTAGCGGGGGTCTCCTACGAGCAGTACTTC. Encoded protein: CASSAYLAGVSYEQYF.

This clone was seen just once. The chain is built from TRBV3-1 (or the pseudogene TRBV3-2) and TRBJ2-7; D unclear. Germline V gives CDR1 LGHDT, CDR2 YNNKEL (reference sequence). The ends were cut back, 2 bases at V and 6 bases at J, with 8 bases in the middle. The CDR3 is 12 amino acids. This chain's CDR3 is CASSQPYSEQYF. The CDR3 DNA follows: TGTGCCAGCAGCCAACCGTACTCCGAGCAGTACTTC.

V is TRBV7-3 and J is TRBJ2-1, with TRBD2 matching over 7 bases. V was clipped by 4 bases and J by 3 bases; unmatched bases: 12. The CDR3 loop spans 17 amino acids. Germline V gene data show CDR1 as SGHTA and CDR2 as FQGTGA. CDR3 loop: CASSSSSAGENYNEQFF. For the CDR3, the DNA is TGTGCCAGCAGCTCCTCGTCGGCGGGAGAGAACTACAATGAGCAGTTCTTC.

The rearrangement joins TRBV27 to TRBJ1-4; 8 bases map to TRBD1. The CDR3 is made up of 17 amino acids. In germline, CDR1 is MNHEY, CDR2 SMNVEV (reference sequence). The ends lost 3 bases at V and 2 bases at J; junction bases unmatched: 8. The CDR3 protein is CASSLSRGRSTNEKLFF. CDR3 bases: TGTGCCAGCAGTTTGAGCAGGGGGCGATCCACTAATGAAAAACTGTTTTTT.

This chain uses TRBV7-9 with TRBJ2-2, with 8 positions matching TRBD2. The V gene end was trimmed by 5 bases and the J gene end by 7 bases; junction bases not matched to a gene: 15. The CDR3 sequence is 17 residues long. The germline gives CDR1 SEHNR, CDR2 FQNEAQ (reference sequence). CDR3 sequence (DNA): TGTGCCAGCAGCCCGGGGGGGCTAGCGGCAATAGGCGGGGAGCTGTTTTTT. Translated: CASSPGGLAAIGGELFF.

This chain uses TRBV5-1 with TRBJ2-2; D call uncertain. Germline assignment: CDR1 SGHRS and CDR2 YFSETQ. Trimming left V 5 bases short and J 5 bases short, with 10 bases between. CDR3 size: 13 residues. CDR3 loop: CASRPSVTGELFF. The CDR3 nucleotides are TGCGCCAGCAGACCCAGTGTAACCGGGGAGCTGTTTTTT.

The V call is TRBV18, the J call TRBJ1-4, with 9 nucleotides matching TRBD1. Germline V gene lookup returns CDR1 KGHSH and CDR2 LQKENI. V lost 3 bases and J lost 10; bases outside the gene matches: 6. There are 14 residues in the CDR3. This CDR3 is CASSPGQGSGKLFF. The CDR3 DNA reads as TGTGCCAGCTCACCGGGACAGGGTTCTGGAAAACTGTTTTTT.

The rearrangement uses TRBV6-5 and TRBJ1-5; no definite D call. This CDR3 has 13 amino acids. Germline V gene sequence: CDR1 MNHEY, CDR2 SVGAGI. The V end lost 6 bases, the J end lost 6 bases, and 12 bases lay between the germline ends. The CDR3 coding sequence is TGTGCCAGCAGGGCGGGGTACGGTCAGCCCCAGCATTTT. It encodes CASRAGYGQPQHF.

CDR3 amino acids: CASSYGGPGTGELFF. CDR3 sequence (DNA): TGTGCCAGCAGCTACGGGGGTCCGGGCACCGGGGAGCTGTTTTTT. The chain is built from TRBV7-6 and TRBJ2-2; tentatively, D is TRBD2 (6 bases). The V gene's germline CDR1 is SGHVS and CDR2 FNYEAQ. V lost 4 bases and J 4 bases, leaving 13 bases between the germline ends. The CDR3 extends over 15 amino acids. Full variable domain (missing parts from reference TRBV7-6 and TRBJ2-2): GAGVSQSPRYKVTKRGQDVALRCDPISGHVSLYWYRQALGQGPEFLTYFNYEAQQDKSGLPNDRFSAERPEGSISTLTIQRTEQRDSAMYRCASSYGGPGTGELFFGEGSRLTVL.

On this clone: This sample also contains other DNA sequences that code for the same CDR3. This chain connects TRBV19 to TRBJ1-5; 10 positions match TRBD1. Germline lookup yields CDR1 LNHDA and CDR2 SQIVND (reference sequence). The CDR3 length is 13 residues. Trimming removed 11 bases from V and 7 bases from J; junction bases left unmatched: 8. The CDR3 here is CASKGQGRQPQHF. DNA for the CDR3: TGTGCCTCTAAGGGACAGGGGAGACAGCCCCAGCATTTT.